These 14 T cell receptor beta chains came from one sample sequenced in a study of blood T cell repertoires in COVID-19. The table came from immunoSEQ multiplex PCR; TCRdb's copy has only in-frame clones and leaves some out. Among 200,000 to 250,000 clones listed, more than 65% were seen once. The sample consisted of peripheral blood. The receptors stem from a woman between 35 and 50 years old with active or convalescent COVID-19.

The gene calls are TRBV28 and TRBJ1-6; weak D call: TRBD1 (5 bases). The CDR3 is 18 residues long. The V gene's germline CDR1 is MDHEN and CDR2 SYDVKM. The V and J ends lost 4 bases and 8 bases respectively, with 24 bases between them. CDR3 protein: CASSSPPGGALSHSPLHF. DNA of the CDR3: TGTGCCAGCAGTTCCCCACCCGGAGGGGCCCTCTCTCATTCACCCCTCCACTTT.

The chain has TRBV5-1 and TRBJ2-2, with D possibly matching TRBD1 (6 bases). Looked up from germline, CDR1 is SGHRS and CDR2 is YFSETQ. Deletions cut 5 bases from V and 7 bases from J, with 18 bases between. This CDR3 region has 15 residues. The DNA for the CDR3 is TGCGCCAGCAGTTCCGGGACACCCCGGGGCGGGGAGCTGTTTTTT. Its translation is CASSSGTPRGGELFF.

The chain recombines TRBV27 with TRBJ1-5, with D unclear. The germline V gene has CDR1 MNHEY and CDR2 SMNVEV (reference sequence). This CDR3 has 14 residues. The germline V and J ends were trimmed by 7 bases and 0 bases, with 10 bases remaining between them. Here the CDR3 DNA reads TGTGCCAGCACCCCCCGAGGTAGCAATCAGCCCCAGCATTTT. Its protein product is CASTPRGSNQPQHF.

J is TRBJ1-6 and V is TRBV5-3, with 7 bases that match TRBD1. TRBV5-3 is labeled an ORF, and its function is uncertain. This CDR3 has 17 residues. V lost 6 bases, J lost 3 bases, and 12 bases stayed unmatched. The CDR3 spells CARTNPRQGRYNSPLHF. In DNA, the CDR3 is TGTGCCAGAACCAACCCTCGACAGGGACGCTATAATTCACCCCTCCACTTT.

Here the CDR3 reads CASNPRGTYSGNTIYF. The CDR3 DNA follows: TGTGCCAGCAACCCACGGGGGACTTACTCTGGAAACACCATATATTTT. The rearrangement links TRBV6-2 or TRBV6-3 to TRBJ1-3; a weak D match, TRBD1 (5 bases). The length of the CDR3 is 16 residues. From germline, CDR1 is MNHEY and CDR2 SVGEGT. The V gene lost 7 bases and the J gene lost 0 bases, with 16 bases spanning the gap.

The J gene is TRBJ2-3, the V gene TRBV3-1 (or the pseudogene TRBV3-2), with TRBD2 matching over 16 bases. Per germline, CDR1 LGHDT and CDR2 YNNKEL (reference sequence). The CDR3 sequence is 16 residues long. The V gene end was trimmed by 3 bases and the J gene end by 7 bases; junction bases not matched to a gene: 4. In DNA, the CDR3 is TGTGCCAGCAGCCAGGGGACTAGCGGGGGGGAGAATACGCAGTATTTT. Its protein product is CASSQGTSGGENTQYF.

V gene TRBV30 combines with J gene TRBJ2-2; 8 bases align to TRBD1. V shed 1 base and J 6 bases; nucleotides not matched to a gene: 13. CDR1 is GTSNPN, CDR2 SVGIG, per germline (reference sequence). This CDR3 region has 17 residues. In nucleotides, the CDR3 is TGTGCCTGGAGTGGGACAGGGTTAAAGGTTGAGGCCGGGGAGCTGTTTTTT. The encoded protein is CAWSGTGLKVEAGELFF.

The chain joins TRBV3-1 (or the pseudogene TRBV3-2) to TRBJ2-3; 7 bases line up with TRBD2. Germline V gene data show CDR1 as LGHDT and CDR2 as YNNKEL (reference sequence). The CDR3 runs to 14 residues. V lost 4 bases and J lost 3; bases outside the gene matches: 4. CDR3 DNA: TGTGCCAGCAGCCGTGGACTAGATACAGATACGCAGTATTTT. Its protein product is CASSRGLDTDTQYF.

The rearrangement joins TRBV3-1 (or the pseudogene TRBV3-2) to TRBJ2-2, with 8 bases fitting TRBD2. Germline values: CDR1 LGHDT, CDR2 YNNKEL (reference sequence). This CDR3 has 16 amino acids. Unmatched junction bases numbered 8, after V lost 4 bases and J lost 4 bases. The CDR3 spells CASSPPGGRVTGELFF. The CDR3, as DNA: TGTGCCAGCAGCCCACCGGGGGGGCGGGTCACCGGGGAGCTGTTTTTT.

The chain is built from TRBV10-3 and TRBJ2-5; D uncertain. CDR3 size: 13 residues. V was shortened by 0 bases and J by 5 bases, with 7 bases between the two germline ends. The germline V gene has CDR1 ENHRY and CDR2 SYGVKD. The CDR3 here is CAISESKEETQYF. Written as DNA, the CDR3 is TGTGCCATCAGTGAGTCGAAGGAGGAGACCCAGTACTTC.

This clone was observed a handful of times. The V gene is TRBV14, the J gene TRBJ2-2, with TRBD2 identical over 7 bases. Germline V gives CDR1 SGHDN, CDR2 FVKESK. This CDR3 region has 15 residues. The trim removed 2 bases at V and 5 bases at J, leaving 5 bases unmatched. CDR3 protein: CASSQFGGSTGELFF. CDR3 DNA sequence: TGTGCCAGCAGCCAATTCGGGGGGAGTACCGGGGAGCTGTTTTTT.

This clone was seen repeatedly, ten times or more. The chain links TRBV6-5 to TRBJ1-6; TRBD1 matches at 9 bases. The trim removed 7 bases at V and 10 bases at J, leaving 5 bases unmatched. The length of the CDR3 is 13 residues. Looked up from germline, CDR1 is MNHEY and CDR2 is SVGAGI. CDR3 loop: CASNAGQGSPLHF. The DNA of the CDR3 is TGTGCCAGCAACGCGGGACAGGGATCACCCCTCCACTTT.

CDR3 in amino acids: CAWSAKQGNTEAFF. The CDR3 nucleotides are TGTGCCTGGAGTGCCAAGCAGGGGAACACTGAAGCTTTCTTT. This chain links TRBV30 with TRBJ1-1, with D possibly matching TRBD1 (5 bases). From germline, CDR1 is GTSNPN and CDR2 SVGIG (reference sequence). V lost 1 base, J lost 1 base, and 10 bases lay in between. The CDR3 has 14 residues. The entire variable domain, with the rest obtained from reference TRBV30 and TRBJ1-1, is as follows: SQTIHQWPATLVQPVGSPLSLECTVEGTSNPNLYWYRQAAGRGLQLLFYSVGIGQISSEVPQNLSASRPQDRQFILSSKKLLLSDSGFYLCAWSAKQGNTEAFFGQGTRLTVV.

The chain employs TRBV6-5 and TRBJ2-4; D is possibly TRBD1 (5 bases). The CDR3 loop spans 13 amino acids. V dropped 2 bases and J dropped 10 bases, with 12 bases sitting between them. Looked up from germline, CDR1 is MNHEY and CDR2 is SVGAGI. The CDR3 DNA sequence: TGTGCCAGCAGTTACCCCCCCCCAGGGATTCAGTACTTC. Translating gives CASSYPPPGIQYF.